These 14 T cell receptor beta chains came from one sample sequenced in a study of blood T cell repertoires in COVID-19. The method was immunoSEQ multiplex PCR; TCRdb's version includes in-frame clones alone and lacks a portion of them. Counted here are tens of thousands of clones, about three quarters occurring once; the ten biggest clones make up about 24%. The sample comprised peripheral blood. These receptors were collected from a human donor in a cohort sampled during active COVID-19.

The chain is built from TRBV7-9 and TRBJ1-6, with D maybe TRBD1 (5 bases). Between the trimmed V and J ends, which lost 5 bases and 13 bases, there was a span of 15 bases. Germline CDR1 reads SEHNR; CDR2 reads FQNEAQ (reference sequence). The CDR3 loop spans 13 amino acids. The CDR3, as DNA: TGTGCCAGCAGCCCAGACAGCTACAGCCCCCTCCACTTT. Amino acids: CASSPDSYSPLHF. Filled out from reference TRBV7-9 and TRBJ1-6, the complete variable domain reads DTGVSQNPRHKITKRGQNVTFRCDPISEHNRLYWYRQTLGQGPEFLTYFQNEAQLEKSRLLSDRFSAERPKGSFSTLEIQRTEQGDSAMYLCASSPDSYSPLHFGNGTRLTVT.

V and J are TRBV5-1 and TRBJ2-7, with 7 bases lining up with TRBD2. Germline assignment: CDR1 SGHRS and CDR2 YFSETQ. The CDR3 spans 14 residues. V lost 7 bases and J lost 0; bases outside the gene matches: 7. Written as DNA, the CDR3 is TGCGCCAGCTCTACTAGCGTTAGCTCCTACGAGCAGTACTTC. Its translation is CASSTSVSSYEQYF.

This sequence joins TRBV11-2 and TRBJ2-5; the D is unclear. Trimming took off 1 base at V and 3 bases at J, with 15 bases between the two ends. CDR1 and CDR2 (germline): SGHAT, FQNNGV. The CDR3 totals 16 residues. CDR3 region: CASSLAARVPKETQYF. In DNA form, the CDR3 reads TGTGCCAGCAGCTTAGCCGCCCGCGTGCCGAAAGAGACCCAGTACTTC.

V and J are TRBV20-1 and TRBJ2-6, with 8 bases that match TRBD2. This CDR3 has 15 residues. CDR1 and CDR2 (germline): DFQATT, SNEGSKA (reference sequence). Trimming removed 6 bases from V and 0 bases from J; junction bases left unmatched: 4. CDR3 residues: CSASSGASGANVLTF. In nucleotides, the CDR3 is TGCAGTGCCAGTAGCGGGGCCTCTGGGGCCAACGTCCTGACTTTC.

There are many counts of this clone. The chain's CDR3 is CASTPGGALEQYF. The CDR3 DNA reads TGTGCCAGTACCCCCGGTGGGGCCTTGGAGCAGTACTTC. V and J are TRBV19 and TRBJ2-7; tentatively, D is TRBD1 (5 bases). This CDR3 is 13 amino acids long. The V gene's germline CDR1 is LNHDA and CDR2 SQIVND (reference sequence). The germline V and J ends were trimmed by 7 bases and 7 bases, with 17 bases remaining between them.

The chain has TRBV28 and TRBJ2-1; TRBD2 might be the D (7 bases). Germline loops: CDR1 MDHEN, CDR2 SYDVKM. V was cut by 4 bases and J by 4 bases, with 17 bases left in between. The CDR3 contains 16 residues. CDR3 coding DNA: TGTGCCAGCAGTTCGGGGGGAGGGGGAAAGTACAATGAGCAGTTCTTC. Translated, it gives CASSSGGGGKYNEQFF. The full variable domain, rest sourced from reference TRBV28 and TRBJ2-1, is DVKVTQSSRYLVKRTGEKVFLECVQDMDHENMFWYRQDPGLGLRLIYFSYDVKMKEKGDIPEGYSVSREKKERFSLILESASTNQTSMYLCASSSGGGGKYNEQFFGPGTRLTVL.

The CDR3 spells CASSIGPGGGELFF. For the CDR3, the DNA is TGTGCCAGTAGTATCGGCCCCGGCGGCGGGGAGCTGTTTTTT. The rearrangement links TRBV19 to TRBJ2-2; D is ambiguous. This CDR3 contains 14 residues. Per germline, CDR1 LNHDA and CDR2 SQIVND (reference sequence). Trimming left V 3 bases short and J 7 bases short, with 12 bases between.

The J gene is TRBJ1-2, the V gene TRBV6-2 or TRBV6-3; D uncertain. V was cut by 2 bases and J by 3 bases, with 13 bases left in between. The CDR3 length is 15 residues. CDR1 and CDR2 from the germline V gene are MNHEY and SVGEGT. CDR3 loop: CASSYGGSGDYGYTF. For the CDR3, the DNA is TGTGCCAGCAGTTACGGAGGGTCCGGAGACTATGGCTACACCTTC.

The chain recombines TRBV6-6 with TRBJ1-2; D gene uncertain. Germline CDR1 is MNHNY and CDR2 is SVGAGI (reference sequence). V was shortened by 6 bases and J by 3 bases, with 11 bases between the two germline ends. CDR3 size: 13 residues. The CDR3 coding sequence is TGTGCCAGCAGACCCGAGGCTTACTATGGCTACACCTTC. This encodes CASRPEAYYGYTF.

This clone was seen once. The chain links TRBV19 to TRBJ1-1, with no clear D. The CDR3 sequence is 13 residues long. The V gene's germline CDR1 is LNHDA and CDR2 SQIVND (reference sequence). V lost 5 bases and J 1 base, leaving 8 bases between the germline ends. The CDR3 DNA reads TGTGCCAGTAGTTTGGCGGAGAACACTGAAGCTTTCTTT. It codes for CASSLAENTEAFF.

V and J are TRBV3-1 (or the pseudogene TRBV3-2) and TRBJ1-2; the D gene is possibly TRBD1 (6 bases). V was pared by 3 bases and J by 5 bases, with 16 bases between. Looked up from germline, CDR1 is LGHDT and CDR2 is YNNKEL (reference sequence). The CDR3 runs 15 residues. CDR3 amino acids: CASSQGGQGPYGYTF. In DNA form, the CDR3 reads TGTGCCAGCAGCCAGGGGGGGCAGGGTCCTTATGGCTACACCTTC.

J is TRBJ1-4 and V is TRBV19, with 10 bases identical to TRBD1. The CDR3 covers 16 residues. J lost 2 bases, V lost 4 bases, and 4 bases had no gene match. Per germline, CDR1 LNHDA and CDR2 SQIVND (reference sequence). The CDR3 DNA follows: TGTGCCAGTAGTAGGGACAGGGGCGAGACTAATGAAAAACTGTTTTTT. This encodes CASSRDRGETNEKLFF.

This chain joins TRBV3-1 (or the pseudogene TRBV3-2) and TRBJ1-4; D gene unclear. Trimming stripped 3 bases from V and 6 bases from J, with 11 bases between. Germline lookup yields CDR1 LGHDT and CDR2 YNNKEL (reference sequence). The CDR3 contains 14 residues. The CDR3 spells CASSHYRDDEKLFF. CDR3 coding DNA: TGTGCCAGCAGCCATTACCGGGATGATGAAAAACTGTTTTTT.

J is TRBJ1-6 and V is TRBV11-2; possible D gene TRBD1, 5 bases. V shed 5 bases and J shed 9 bases, with 23 bases lying between them. Germline lookup yields CDR1 SGHAT and CDR2 FQNNGV. This CDR3 contains 17 residues. The CDR3 protein is CASSSLKSGGKGSPLHF. The CDR3 DNA sequence: TGTGCCAGCAGCAGCTTAAAGTCGGGGGGAAAGGGTTCACCCCTCCACTTT.